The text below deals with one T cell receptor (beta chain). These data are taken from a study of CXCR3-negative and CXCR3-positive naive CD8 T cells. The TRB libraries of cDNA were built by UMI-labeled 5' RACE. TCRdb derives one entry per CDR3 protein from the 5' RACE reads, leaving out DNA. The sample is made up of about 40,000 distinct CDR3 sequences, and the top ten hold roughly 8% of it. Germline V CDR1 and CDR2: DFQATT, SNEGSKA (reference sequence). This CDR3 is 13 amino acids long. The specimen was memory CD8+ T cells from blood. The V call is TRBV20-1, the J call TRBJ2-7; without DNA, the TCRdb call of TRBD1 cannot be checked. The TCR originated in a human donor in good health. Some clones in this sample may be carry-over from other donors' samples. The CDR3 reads CSARGGRAYEQYF.